The 19 T cell receptor beta chains below were found in one sample sequenced in a study of shared clonotypes between healthy human individuals. Sequenced by immunoSEQ multiplex PCR; TCRdb stores in-frame clones only, minus some. This table holds 2,500,000 or so clones, around 92% found once. Sequencing was performed on naive CD4+ T cells from PBMCs. Specified subset: CD45RA+ positively selected. The receptors here all came from a man between 18 and 35 years old in good health. Some clones in this sample may be carry-over from other donors' samples.

The V and J genes are TRBV5-1 and TRBJ2-3, with 10 positions matching TRBD1. Unmatched junction bases numbered 10, after V lost 3 bases and J lost 3 bases. The length of the CDR3 is 17 residues. Germline CDR1 and CDR2: SGHRS and YFSETQ. The CDR3 bases are TGCGCCAGCAGCTGGGGGACAGGGGATGGGAGGACAGATACGCAGTATTTT. Its protein is CASSWGTGDGRTDTQYF.

This clone was seen only once. V usage is TRBV7-2 and J usage is TRBJ1-3; D remains ambiguous. Germline V CDR1 and CDR2: SGHTA, FQGNSA. The CDR3 covers 15 residues. Trimming took 6 bases from V and 4 from J, leaving 16 bases between them. CDR3 bases: TGTGCCAGCAGTCCGGAATCTACCATCGGAAACACCATATATTTT. It translates to CASSPESTIGNTIYF.

This rearrangement joins TRBV25-1 to TRBJ1-4, with D unresolved. The CDR3 spans 13 residues. The germline V gene encodes CDR1 MGHDK and CDR2 SYGVNS. V lost 5 bases and J lost 11, with 15 bases in between. The CDR3 loop is CASSRATAGKLFF. The CDR3 DNA is TGTGCCAGCAGTCGGGCCACGGCGGGGAAACTGTTTTTT.

J is TRBJ1-2 and V is TRBV5-1; D not resolved. The CDR3 is made up of 16 amino acids. V was cut by 0 bases and J by 4 bases, with 16 bases left in between. Germline V gives CDR1 SGHRS, CDR2 YFSETQ. CDR3 region: CASSLVSSGRGYGYTF. The DNA for the CDR3 is TGCGCCAGCAGCTTGGTATCCTCCGGGCGGGGCTATGGCTACACCTTC.

The chain joins TRBV10-1 to TRBJ1-2; D perhaps matches TRBD1 (5 bases). Germline V gene data show CDR1 as WNHNN and CDR2 as SYGVQD (reference sequence). The V end was cut by 7 bases, the J end by 5 bases, with 17 bases between. CDR3 size: 14 residues. CDR3 sequence reads: CASTDDRDGYGYTF. The CDR3 DNA is TGCGCCAGCACCGATGACCGGGACGGATATGGCTACACCTTC.

The rearrangement uses TRBV14 and TRBJ1-5, with a tentative D call TRBD1 (5 bases). Germline CDR1 is SGHDN and CDR2 is FVKESK. This CDR3 spans 13 amino acids. Trimming removed 0 bases at V and 8 bases at J, with 8 bases between. The CDR3 DNA reads TGTGCCAGCAGCCAAGATTTCAGGGAGCCCCAGCATTTT. Protein sequence: CASSQDFREPQHF.

The chain employs TRBV6-1 and TRBJ1-3; TRBD1 agrees at 9 bases. CDR3 size: 15 residues. V lost 2 bases, J lost 4 bases, and 3 bases stayed unmatched. CDR1 is MNHNS and CDR2 is SASEGT in the germline V gene. This chain's CDR3 is CASSESGTGGNTIYF. The CDR3, as DNA: TGTGCCAGCAGTGAATCGGGGACAGGGGGAAACACCATATATTTT.

V is TRBV28 and J is TRBJ2-1, with D perhaps TRBD2 (5 bases). Germline values: CDR1 MDHEN, CDR2 SYDVKM. Trimming removed 4 bases at V and 9 bases at J, with 7 bases between. The CDR3 is made up of 11 amino acids. The DNA of the CDR3 is TGTGCCAGCAGTTCGGAGGCTGAGCAGTTCTTC. Its protein is CASSSEAEQFF.

V usage is TRBV11-3 and J usage is TRBJ2-3; TRBD1 or TRBD2 may be the D gene (5 bases each). Trimming took 5 bases from V and 0 from J, leaving 9 bases between them. Germline V gives CDR1 SGHNT, CDR2 YENEEA. This CDR3 contains 14 residues. CDR3 nucleotide sequence: TGTGCCAGCAGCGACAGCGGAAGCACAGATACGCAGTATTTT. It codes for CASSDSGSTDTQYF.

This rearrangement joins TRBV10-3 to TRBJ1-5; 8 bases map to TRBD1. The ends lost 6 bases at V and 0 bases at J; junction bases unmatched: 7. The germline V gene encodes CDR1 ENHRY and CDR2 SYGVKD. This CDR3 region has 16 residues. CDR3 in DNA: TGTGCCATCAGCGGACAGGGATCCCTTAGCAATCAGCCCCAGCATTTT. Its protein is CAISGQGSLSNQPQHF.

The chain has TRBV29-1 and TRBJ2-7; D unclear. This CDR3 comprises 12 residues. The V gene lost 8 bases and the J gene lost 5 bases, with 16 bases spanning the gap. Germline V CDR1 and CDR2: SQVTM, ANQGSEA. The CDR3 protein is CSSRSGADEQYF. Written as DNA, the CDR3 is TGCAGCTCCCGCTCCGGCGCCGACGAGCAGTACTTC.

This chain connects TRBV4-2 to TRBJ2-2, with 7 bases fitting TRBD1. The CDR3 consists of 17 residues. The junction had 11 bases not matched to a gene; V was cut back by 3 bases and J by 4 bases. Germline V CDR1 and CDR2: LGHNA, YNFKEQ. CDR3 sequence reads: CASSHNQQGLGTGELFF. CDR3 bases: TGTGCCAGCAGCCATAACCAACAGGGGTTGGGCACCGGGGAGCTGTTTTTT.

The chain combines TRBV5-1 with TRBJ1-6; D remains unclear. CDR3 length: 15 residues. Per germline, CDR1 SGHRS and CDR2 YFSETQ. The V gene lost 0 bases and the J gene lost 7 bases, with 11 bases spanning the gap. The CDR3 bases are TGCGCCAGCAGCTTGGGACCGGAGAAAAATTCACCCCTCCACTTT. Translated, it gives CASSLGPEKNSPLHF. The full variable domain, completed using reference TRBV5-1 and TRBJ1-6, is KAGVTQTPRYLIKTRGQQVTLSCSPISGHRSVSWYQQTPGQGLQFLFEYFSETQRNKGNFPGRFSGRQFSNSRSEMNVSTLELGDSALYLCASSLGPEKNSPLHFGNGTRLTVT.

The chain combines TRBV5-5 with TRBJ2-7; D is uncertain. In germline, CDR1 is SGHKS, CDR2 YYEKEE (reference sequence). The length of the CDR3 is 14 residues. V was pared by 2 bases and J by 3 bases, with 12 bases between. In nucleotides, the CDR3 is TGTGCCAGCAGCTTAGGGCGTCCAGGCTACGAGCAGTACTTC. Translation gives CASSLGRPGYEQYF.

The chain links TRBV6-5 to TRBJ2-1; the match to TRBD2 covers 14 bases. The CDR3 covers 15 residues. Germline CDR1 MNHEY, CDR2 SVGAGI. The V and J ends lost 6 bases and 6 bases, in that order; junction bases with no gene match: 4. The CDR3 DNA is TGTGCCAGCAGCACCGGGACTAGCGGGGGCAATGAGCAGTTCTTC. Encoded protein: CASSTGTSGGNEQFF.

The rearrangement links TRBV9 to TRBJ1-1, with unresolved D. The CDR3 runs to 15 residues. V was trimmed by 5 bases and J by 1 base, leaving 15 bases between them. Germline CDR1 and CDR2: SGDLS and YYNGEE. CDR3 in DNA: TGTGCCAGCAGTCTCCCGGCCTATAAGAACACTGAAGCTTTCTTT. Translated, it gives CASSLPAYKNTEAFF.

The chain couples TRBV27 to TRBJ2-3, with D possibly matching TRBD2 (5 bases). The germline CDR1 and CDR2 sequences are MNHEY and SMNVEV (reference sequence). There are 14 residues in the CDR3. With 5 bases removed from V and 6 bases from J, the gap between germline ends came to 15 bases. The CDR3 reads CASSPGPRGDTQYF. CDR3 in DNA: TGTGCCAGCAGTCCCGGGCCCCGCGGGGATACGCAGTATTTT.

As to this clone: Other nucleotide sequences in the sample specify the same CDR3. J is TRBJ2-3 and V is TRBV6-1, with 11 bases matching TRBD1. Germline V gene data show CDR1 as MNHNS and CDR2 as SASEGT. This CDR3 spans 13 amino acids. The junction had 2 bases not matched to a gene; V was cut back by 6 bases and J by 6 bases. The CDR3 DNA reads TGTGCCAGCAGCGGGGACAGGGGGGATACGCAGTATTTT. This gives the protein CASSGDRGDTQYF.

The chain uses TRBV5-6 and TRBJ1-2, with D tentatively TRBD1 (5 bases). The CDR3 consists of 14 residues. Germline loops: CDR1 SGHDT, CDR2 YYEEEE. Deletions cut 4 bases from V and 2 bases from J, with 12 bases between. CDR3 sequence reads: CASSGTDLNYGYTF. The CDR3 DNA is TGTGCCAGCAGCGGGACGGATCTAAACTATGGCTACACCTTC.